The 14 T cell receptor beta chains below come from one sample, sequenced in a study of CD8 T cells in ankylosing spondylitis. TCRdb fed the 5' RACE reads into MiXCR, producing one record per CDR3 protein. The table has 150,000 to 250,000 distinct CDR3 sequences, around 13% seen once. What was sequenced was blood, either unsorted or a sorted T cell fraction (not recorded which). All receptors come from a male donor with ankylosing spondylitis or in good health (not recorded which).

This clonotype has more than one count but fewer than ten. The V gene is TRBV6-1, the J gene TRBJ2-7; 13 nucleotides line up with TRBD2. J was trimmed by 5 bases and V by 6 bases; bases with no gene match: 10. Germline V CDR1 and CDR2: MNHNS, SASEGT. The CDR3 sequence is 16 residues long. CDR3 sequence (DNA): TGTGCCAGCAGCCTCAGGACTAGCGGGAGCACCCACGAGCAGTACTTC. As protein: CASSLRTSGSTHEQYF.

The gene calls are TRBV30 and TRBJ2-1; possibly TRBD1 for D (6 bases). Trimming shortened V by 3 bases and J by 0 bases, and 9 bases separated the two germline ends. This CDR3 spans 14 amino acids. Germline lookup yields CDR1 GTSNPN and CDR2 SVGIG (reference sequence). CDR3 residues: CAWSPGHSYNEQFF. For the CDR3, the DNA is TGTGCCTGGAGCCCGGGACACTCCTACAATGAGCAGTTCTTC.

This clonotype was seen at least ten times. CDR3 residues: CASSHRDLSSYEQYF. CDR3 bases: TGCGCCAGCAGCCATCGGGACCTTTCTTCCTACGAGCAGTACTTC. The chain combines TRBV5-1 with TRBJ2-7; D might be TRBD1 or TRBD2, each matching 5 bases. V shed 4 bases and J shed 1 base, with 15 bases lying between them. The CDR3 loop spans 15 amino acids. From germline, CDR1 is SGHRS and CDR2 YFSETQ.

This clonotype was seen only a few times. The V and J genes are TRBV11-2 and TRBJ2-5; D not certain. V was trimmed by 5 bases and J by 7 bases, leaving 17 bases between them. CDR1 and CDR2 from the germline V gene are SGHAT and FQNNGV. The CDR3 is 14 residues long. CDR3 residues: CASSPPESHWTQYF. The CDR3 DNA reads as TGTGCCAGCAGCCCGCCGGAGTCGCATTGGACCCAGTACTTC.

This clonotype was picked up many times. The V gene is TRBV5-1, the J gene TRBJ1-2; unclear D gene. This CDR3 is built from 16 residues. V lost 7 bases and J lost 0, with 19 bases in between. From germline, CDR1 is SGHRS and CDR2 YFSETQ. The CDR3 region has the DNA TGCGCCAGCCGCAGAGAGTTCATGGGTGCTAACTATGGCTACACCTTC. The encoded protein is CASRREFMGANYGYTF.

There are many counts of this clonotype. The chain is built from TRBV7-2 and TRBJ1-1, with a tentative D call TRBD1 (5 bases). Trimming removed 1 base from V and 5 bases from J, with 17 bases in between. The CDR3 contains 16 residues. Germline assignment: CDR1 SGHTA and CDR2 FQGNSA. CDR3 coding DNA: TGTGCCAGCAGCTTAGGGCAGGGTTCCGTTGGGACTGAAGCTTTCTTT. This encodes CASSLGQGSVGTEAFF.

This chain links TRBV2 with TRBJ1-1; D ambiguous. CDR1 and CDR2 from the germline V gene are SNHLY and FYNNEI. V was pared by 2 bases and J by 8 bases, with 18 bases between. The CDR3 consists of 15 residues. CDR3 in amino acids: CASSERVGILAEAFF. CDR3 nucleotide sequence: TGTGCCAGCAGTGAAAGGGTAGGAATTTTGGCGGAAGCTTTCTTT.

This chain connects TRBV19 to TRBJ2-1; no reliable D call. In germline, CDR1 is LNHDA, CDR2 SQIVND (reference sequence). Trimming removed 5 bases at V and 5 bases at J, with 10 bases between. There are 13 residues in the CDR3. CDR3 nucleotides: TGTGCCAGTAGTCTAATGTTCGACAATGAGCAGTTCTTC. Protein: CASSLMFDNEQFF.

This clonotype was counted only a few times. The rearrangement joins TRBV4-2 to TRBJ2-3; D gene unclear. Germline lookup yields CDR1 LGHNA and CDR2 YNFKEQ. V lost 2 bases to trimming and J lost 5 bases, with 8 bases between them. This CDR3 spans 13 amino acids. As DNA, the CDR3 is TGTGCCAGCAGCCAAACCCTGGTAGATACGCAGTATTTT. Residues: CASSQTLVDTQYF.

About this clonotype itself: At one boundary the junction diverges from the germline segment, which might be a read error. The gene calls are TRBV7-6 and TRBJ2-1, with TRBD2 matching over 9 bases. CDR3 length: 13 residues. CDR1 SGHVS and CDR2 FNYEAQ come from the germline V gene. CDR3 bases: TGTGCCAGCAGCCTAGCGGGGATAAATGAGCAGTTCTTC. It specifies CASSLAGINEQFF.

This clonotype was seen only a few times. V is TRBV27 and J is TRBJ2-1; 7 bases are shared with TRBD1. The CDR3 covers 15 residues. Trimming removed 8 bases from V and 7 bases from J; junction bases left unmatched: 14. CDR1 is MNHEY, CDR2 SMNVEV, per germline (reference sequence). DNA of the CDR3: TGTGCCAGCCACGCCCGGGCAGGGGGTAATAATGAGCAGTTCTTC. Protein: CASHARAGGNNEQFF.

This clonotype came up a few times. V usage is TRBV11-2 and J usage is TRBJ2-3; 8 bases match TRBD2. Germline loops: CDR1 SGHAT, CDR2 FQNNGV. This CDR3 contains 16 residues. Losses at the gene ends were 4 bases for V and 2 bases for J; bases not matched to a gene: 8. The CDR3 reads CASSSLAGTNTDTQYF. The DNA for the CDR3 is TGTGCCAGCAGCTCGCTAGCGGGTACCAACACAGATACGCAGTATTTT.

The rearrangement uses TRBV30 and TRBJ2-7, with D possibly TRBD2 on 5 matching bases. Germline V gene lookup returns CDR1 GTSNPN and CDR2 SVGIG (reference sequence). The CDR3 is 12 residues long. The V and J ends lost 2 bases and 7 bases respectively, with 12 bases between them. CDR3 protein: CAWSITGEEQYF. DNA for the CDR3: TGTGCCTGGAGTATAACCGGGGAGGAGCAGTACTTC.

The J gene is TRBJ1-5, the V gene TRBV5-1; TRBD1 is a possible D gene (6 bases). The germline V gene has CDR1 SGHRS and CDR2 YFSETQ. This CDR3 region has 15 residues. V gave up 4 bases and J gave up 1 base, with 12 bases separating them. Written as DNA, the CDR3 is TGCGCCAGCAGCCCTGGGGACATCAGCAATCAGCCCCAGCATTTT. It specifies CASSPGDISNQPQHF.